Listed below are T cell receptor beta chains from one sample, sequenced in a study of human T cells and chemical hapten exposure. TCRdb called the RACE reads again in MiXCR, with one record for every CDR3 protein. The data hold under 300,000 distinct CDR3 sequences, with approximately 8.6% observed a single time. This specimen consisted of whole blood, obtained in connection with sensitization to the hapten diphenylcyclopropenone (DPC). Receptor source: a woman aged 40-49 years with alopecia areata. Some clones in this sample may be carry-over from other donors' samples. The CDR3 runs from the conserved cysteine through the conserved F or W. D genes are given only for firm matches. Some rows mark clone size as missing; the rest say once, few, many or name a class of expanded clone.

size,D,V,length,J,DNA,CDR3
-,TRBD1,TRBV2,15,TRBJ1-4,TGTGCCAGCAGGGTTACCGGGACAGATAATGGAAAACTGTTTTTT,CASRVTGTDNGKLFF
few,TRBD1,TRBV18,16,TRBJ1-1,TGTGCCAGCTCACCACAAGCAACAGGGGGCGCCGATGAAGCTTTCTTT,CASSPQATGGADEAFF
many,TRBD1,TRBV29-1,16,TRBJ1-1,TGCAGCGTTCTAACCGGACAGGGGAGTTCGAACACTGAAGCTTTCTTT,CSVLTGQGSSNTEAFF
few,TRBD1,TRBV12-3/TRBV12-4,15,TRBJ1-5,TGTGCCAGCAGACGTCCAGGGGGCGAGGGGCAGCCCCAGCATTTT,CASRRPGGEGQPQHF
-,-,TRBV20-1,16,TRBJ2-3,TGCAGTGCTGACAGACTCAGGCTAACTAGCACAGATACGCAGTATTTT,CSADRLRLTSTDTQYF
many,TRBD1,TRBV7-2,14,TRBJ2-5,TGTGCCAGCAGCTTAAGACAGGGACGAGAGACCCAGTACTTC,CASSLRQGRETQYF
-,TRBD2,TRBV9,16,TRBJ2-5,TGTGCCAGCAGCCCGTCTAGCGGATATGCCCAAGAGACCCAGTACTTC,CASSPSSGYAQETQYF
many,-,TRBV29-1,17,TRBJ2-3,TGCAGCGTTCCGTACCCCCCCTCGGGACATAGCACAGATACGCAGTATTTT,CSVPYPPSGHSTDTQYF
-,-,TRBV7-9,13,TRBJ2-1,TGTGCCAGCAGCGAACTTAATTACAATGAGCAGTTCTTC,CASSELNYNEQFF
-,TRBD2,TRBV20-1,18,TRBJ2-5,TGCAGTGCTAGGGACCTACTCCGCCTAGCGGGGGCCCAAGAGACCCAGTACTTC,CSARDLLRLAGAQETQYF
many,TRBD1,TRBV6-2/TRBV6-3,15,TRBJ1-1,TGTGCCAGCAACGAGGTCGGACAGGGTGTCACTGAAGCTTTCTTT,CASNEVGQGVTEAFF
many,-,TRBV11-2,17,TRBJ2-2,TGTGCCAGCAGCTCCCTAACGTGGCGGTTAGACACCGGGGAGCTGTTTTTT,CASSSLTWRLDTGELFF
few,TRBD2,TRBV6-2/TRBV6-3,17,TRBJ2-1,TGTGCCAGCAAAACGGGCCCCATAGCGGGAGGAGTGTATGAGCAGTTCTTC,CASKTGPIAGGVYEQFF
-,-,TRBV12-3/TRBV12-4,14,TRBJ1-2,TGTGCCAGCAGTTTAGGGGGGCCTGCCTATGGCTACACCTTC,CASSLGGPAYGYTF
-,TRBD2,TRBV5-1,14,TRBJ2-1,TGCGCCACCGGATCGGGACTAGCGGTAGAAGAGCAGTTCTTC,CATGSGLAVEEQFF
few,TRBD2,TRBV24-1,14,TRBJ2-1,TGTGCCACCGGCGGGGCGGGAGGGTACAATGAGCAGTTCTTC,CATGGAGGYNEQFF
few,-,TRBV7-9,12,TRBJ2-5,TGTGCCAGCGCGAGCCAGTCGGAGACCCAGTACTTC,CASASQSETQYF
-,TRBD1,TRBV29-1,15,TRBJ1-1,TGCAGCGTTGCATCACAGGGGTACGGGTCGCCTGAAGCTTTCTTT,CSVASQGYGSPEAFF
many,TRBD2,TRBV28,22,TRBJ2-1,TGTGCCAGCAGTTTATGGGGAACCCCCGGGACTAGCGGCGGTCCCTCCTACAATGAGCAGTTCTTC,CASSLWGTPGTSGGPSYNEQFF
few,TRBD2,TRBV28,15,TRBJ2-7,TGTGCCAGCAGTCCCCCTACCGCGGGGACTACGGGGCAGTACTTC,CASSPPTAGTTGQYF
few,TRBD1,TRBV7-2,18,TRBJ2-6,TGTGCCAGCAGCCTCGGACAGGGGGGATCCTCTGGGGCCAACGTCCTGACTTTC,CASSLGQGGSSGANVLTF
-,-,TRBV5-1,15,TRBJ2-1,TGCGCCAGCAGCTATTTCGCTGGCTCCTACAATGAGCAGTTCTTC,CASSYFAGSYNEQFF
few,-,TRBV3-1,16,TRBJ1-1,TGTGCCAGCAGCCAAGACAACAGGGTGGGTGGCACTGAAGCTTTCTTT,CASSQDNRVGGTEAFF
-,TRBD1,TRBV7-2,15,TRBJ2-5,TGTGCCAGCAGCTTTCAGGGGGCTGGTCCAGAGACCCAGTACTTC,CASSFQGAGPETQYF
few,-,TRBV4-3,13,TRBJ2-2,TGCGCCAGCAGCCAAGAGAGGACCGGGGAGCTGTTTTTT,CASSQERTGELFF
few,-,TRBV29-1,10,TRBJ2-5,TGCAGCGGGGACCAAGAGACCCAGTACTTC,CSGDQETQYF
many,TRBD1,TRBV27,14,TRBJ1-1,TGTGCCAGCAGTTTATACAGGGGGAACACTGAAGCTTTCTTT,CASSLYRGNTEAFF
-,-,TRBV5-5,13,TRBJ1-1,TGTGCCAGCAGCTTTGTTGGTGACGACAGGGCTTTCTTT,CASSFVGDDRAFF
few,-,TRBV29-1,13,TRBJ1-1,TGCAGCGTTGGGGTTAGGCCGAACACTGAAGCTTTCTTT,CSVGVRPNTEAFF
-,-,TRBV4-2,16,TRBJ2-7,TGTGCCAGCAGCCAAGATTTGCGGGCCGGGGAGGCCGAGCAGTACTTC,CASSQDLRAGEAEQYF
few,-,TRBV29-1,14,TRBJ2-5,TGCAGCGTTGACTCCGGGGCAAAGTCAGAGACCCAGTACTTC,CSVDSGAKSETQYF
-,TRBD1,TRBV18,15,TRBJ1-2,TGTGCCAGCTCACCACCCTCCAGGGGGCAAGGAGGCTACACCTTC,CASSPPSRGQGGYTF
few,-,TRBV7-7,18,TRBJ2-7,TGTGCTAGCAGCTTATTATGGATGACGCGAACCGACATGTACGAGCAGTACTTC,CASSLLWMTRTDMYEQYF
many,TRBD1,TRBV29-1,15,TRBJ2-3,TGCAGCGTTGGAGGGACAGGGGGCGGCACAGATACGCAGTATTTT,CSVGGTGGGTDTQYF